This T cell receptor (beta chain) was profiled in a study of T-cell reconstitution after alpha-beta-depleted transplantation in children. Study-level findings and limits: Approximately two months post-transplant, alpha-beta T cells reportedly originated from several hundred expanded graft clones. One year after transplant, T-cell counts and diversity came mostly from newly produced T cells.

Trimming removed 6 bases from V and 1 base from J, with 12 bases in between. From germline, CDR1 is DFQATT and CDR2 SNEGSKA (reference sequence). This CDR3 has 13 amino acids. A few counts support this clonotype. Its antigen is still unknown. TCRbeta library construction was performed incorporating unique molecular identifiers. TCRdb ran MiXCR on the PCR reads and lists one entry per CDR3 protein. The table lists approximately 400,000 distinct CDR3 sequences, around 15% of them singletons, with about 32% in the top ten. The source is a boy under two years old who had a stem cell transplant for Wiskott-Aldrich syndrome, so the T cells may come from the graft donor. The chain is built from TRBV20-1 and TRBJ1-1, with D perhaps matching TRBD1 (5 bases). The sequencing here drew on PBMCs, mostly from graft donor cells, taken 360 days after TCRalphabeta/CD19-depleted stem cell transplant. CDR3 residues: CSAPGLQNTEAFF. In nucleotides, the CDR3 is TGCAGTGCCCCGGGACTGCAGAACACTGAAGCTTTCTTT.